Described below is a single T cell receptor (beta chain) sequence and its context. Its antigen remains unidentified. At one boundary the junction diverges from the germline segment, which might be a read error. This record comes from a study of shared clonotypes between healthy human individuals. The study's findings and limits: Naive subsets typically showed greater estimated richness than memory subsets. There were few donors, and this limited the genetic and exposure-history diversity represented. Blood alone was sampled, and tissue repertoires likely differ.

Assay used: immunoSEQ multiplex PCR; TCRdb lists only in-frame clones, some missing. The sample consists of about 2.4 million clones, around 90% of them appearing once. CDR3 length equals 11 residues. Germline V lookup: CDR1 SNHLY, CDR2 FYNNEI. The chain recombines TRBV2 with TRBJ2-3, with no clear D. This TCR was recovered from a young man in good health. Sequenced: naive CD4+ T cells sorted from blood. Documented subset: CD45RA+ positively selected. CDR3 in amino acids: CASTRSETQYF. DNA for the CDR3: TGTGCCAGCACTAGGTCAGAGACGCAGTATTTT.